A single sample is the source of the 18 T cell receptor beta chains below, sequenced in a study of cytotoxic CD8 clonotypes in ibrutinib-treated CLL. Method: immunoSEQ multiplex PCR; TCRdb's copy keeps in-frame clones and lacks some. The sample comprises about 130,000 clones, around three quarters of which are singletons, and 9.5% to 15% rests with the top ten. This material consisted of PBMCs, taken after 12 months of ibrutinib treatment. These receptor sequences come from a human donor with chronic lymphocytic leukemia.

This chain links TRBV21-1 with TRBJ1-1; the DNA was not compared with TRBD1, the D call given in the table. TRBV21-1 is an annotated pseudogene. The CDR3 runs 16 residues. CDR3 protein: CASSLREDRDWTEAFF. The DNA for the CDR3 is TGTGCCAGCAGCCTACGAGAGGACAGAGATTGGACTGAAGCTTTCTTT.

In its sample, this clone was seen a few times. This chain links TRBV30 with TRBJ2-2, with TRBD2 matching over 11 bases. Germline trimming cut 2 bases from V and 5 bases from J; bases unmatched to any gene: 7. This CDR3 is 16 amino acids long. Germline CDR1 and CDR2: GTSNPN and SVGIG (reference sequence). CDR3 amino acids: CAWSYKLAGATGELFF. The CDR3 DNA reads as TGTGCCTGGAGTTACAAACTAGCGGGAGCGACCGGGGAGCTGTTTTTT.

The chain couples TRBV6-5 to TRBJ2-1; D is possibly TRBD2 (6 bases). Between the trimmed V and J ends, which lost 6 bases and 0 bases, there was a span of 12 bases. CDR3 size: 15 residues. Germline assignment: CDR1 MNHEY and CDR2 SVGAGI. The CDR3 DNA follows: TGTGCCAGCAGACTGGGACTGCACTCCTACAATGAGCAGTTCTTC. Amino acids: CASRLGLHSYNEQFF.

Details on this clone: A junction boundary mismatches the germline segment, possibly from a read error. This chain connects TRBV6-5 to TRBJ1-2; maybe TRBD1 (5 bases). The CDR3 totals 11 residues. Germline loops: CDR1 MNHEY, CDR2 SVGAGI. Here the CDR3 DNA reads TGTGCCAGCAGTTCTCCGAGGGGTTATTCCTTC. This gives the protein CASSSPRGYSF.

V gene TRBV25-1 combines with J gene TRBJ1-1; no clear D gene. Trimming removed 3 bases at V and 5 bases at J, with 7 bases between. The CDR3 sequence is 12 residues long. CDR1 is MGHDK, CDR2 SYGVNS, per germline. DNA of the CDR3: TGTGCCAGCAGTGACTTCGGGACTGAAGCTTTCTTT. It translates to CASSDFGTEAFF.

The CDR3 bases are TGTGCCAGCAGCCAAGGGACAGGATGGGACACTGAAGCTTTCTTT. It codes for CASSQGTGWDTEAFF. The rearrangement joins TRBV14 to TRBJ1-1, with 7 nucleotides matching TRBD1. Germline CDR1 reads SGHDN; CDR2 reads FVKESK. V gave up 1 base and J gave up 3 bases; unmatched junction bases: 5. This CDR3 has 15 amino acids.

The chain links TRBV10-1 to TRBJ2-2; 11 bases map to TRBD2. This CDR3 contains 15 residues. V lost 7 bases to trimming and J lost 3 bases; unmatched junction nucleotides: 4. Germline V gene lookup returns CDR1 WNHNN and CDR2 SYGVQD (reference sequence). CDR3 protein: CASNSGRAYTGELFF. The CDR3 DNA reads as TGCGCCAGCAATAGCGGGAGGGCTTACACCGGGGAGCTGTTTTTT.

V usage is TRBV28 and J usage is TRBJ2-7; D is unresolved. The V end was cut by 6 bases, the J end by 3 bases, with 12 bases between. There are 13 residues in the CDR3. Germline CDR1 MDHEN, CDR2 SYDVKM. The CDR3 sequence: CASRLTLYYEQYF. Here the CDR3 DNA reads TGTGCCAGCAGGCTAACTCTATACTACGAGCAGTACTTC.

The chain has TRBV5-6 and TRBJ2-7, with no clear D. The V end was cut by 2 bases, the J end by 6 bases, with 9 bases between. The CDR3 is 12 amino acids. Germline V lookup: CDR1 SGHDT, CDR2 YYEEEE. CDR3 bases: TGTGCCAGCAGCTTTGAAGGGTCCGAGCAGTACTTC. Translating gives CASSFEGSEQYF.

The chain joins TRBV29-1 to TRBJ2-3; 14 bases fit TRBD2. The CDR3 covers 15 residues. V was clipped by 6 bases and J by 4 bases; unmatched bases: 6. The germline CDR1 and CDR2 sequences are SQVTM and ANQGSEA. The CDR3 here is CSVVGTSGSPDTQYF. CDR3 nucleotide sequence: TGCAGCGTAGTAGGGACTAGCGGGAGCCCAGATACGCAGTATTTT.

CDR3 region: CASSTTSESSYNEQFF. CDR3 sequence (DNA): TGTGCCAGTAGTACAACCTCGGAGAGCTCCTACAATGAGCAGTTCTTC. The V and J genes are TRBV19 and TRBJ2-1, with D unclear. Germline-derived CDR1 and CDR2 are LNHDA and SQIVND (reference sequence). This CDR3 contains 16 residues. Trimming pared 4 bases from V and 0 bases from J, leaving 13 bases between. Full variable domain (outside the CDR3, taken from reference TRBV19 and TRBJ2-1): DGGITQSPKYLFRKEGQNVTLSCEQNLNHDAMYWYRQDPGQGLRLIYYSQIVNDFQKGDIAEGYSVSREKKESFPLTVTSAQKNPTAFYLCASSTTSESSYNEQFFGPGTRLTVL.

The J gene is TRBJ1-3, the V gene TRBV28; D unclear. The CDR3 has 15 amino acids. V gave up 6 bases and J gave up 0 bases, with 12 bases separating them. Germline CDR1 MDHEN, CDR2 SYDVKM. CDR3 loop: CASRDDMASGNTIYF. As DNA, the CDR3 is TGTGCCAGCAGAGACGACATGGCCTCTGGAAACACCATATATTTT.

V gene TRBV4-3 combines with J gene TRBJ1-2; D remains ambiguous. The V gene lost 0 bases and the J gene lost 5 bases, with 7 bases spanning the gap. Germline V CDR1 and CDR2: LGHNA, YSLEER. The CDR3 has 13 amino acids. The CDR3 DNA sequence: TGCGCCAGCAGCCAAGAGAGGACTTATGGCTACACCTTC. Translation gives CASSQERTYGYTF.

V usage is TRBV4-2 and J usage is TRBJ2-5; 12 positions agree with TRBD2. Germline-derived CDR1 and CDR2 are LGHNA and YNFKEQ. The J segment lost 7 bases and the V segment lost 2 bases, leaving 8 bases of the junction unmatched. This CDR3 contains 16 residues. The CDR3 DNA reads TGTGCCAGCAGCCAACTCCCGGGACTAGCGGGCTGGACCCAGTACTTC. Translated, it gives CASSQLPGLAGWTQYF.

The chain carries TRBV11-2 and TRBJ2-2; the match to TRBD2 covers 13 bases. The CDR3 consists of 18 residues. With 2 bases clipped from V and 7 bases from J, the junction kept 10 bases outside the gene matches. Germline V gives CDR1 SGHAT, CDR2 FQNNGV. CDR3 sequence: CASSLYRGTSGTDGELFF. CDR3 coding DNA: TGTGCCAGCAGCTTATATAGGGGGACTAGCGGGACCGACGGGGAGCTGTTTTTT. The variable domain in full, with the rest retrieved from reference TRBV11-2 and TRBJ2-2, is EAGVAQSPRYKIIEKRQSVAFWCNPISGHATLYWYQQILGQGPKLLIQFQNNGVVDDSQLPKDRFSAERLKGVDSTLKIQPAKLEDSAVYLCASSLYRGTSGTDGELFFGEGSRLTVL.

This rearrangement joins TRBV6-5 to TRBJ2-7; D is possibly TRBD1 (6 bases). Germline-derived CDR1 and CDR2 are MNHEY and SVGAGI. V lost 5 bases to trimming and J lost 8 bases, with 13 bases between them. This CDR3 contains 12 residues. CDR3: CASSATGTQQYF. The CDR3 bases are TGTGCCAGCAGTGCCACCGGGACACAGCAGTACTTC.

The chain uses TRBV5-1 and TRBJ2-1; D uncertain. The V end lost 1 base, the J end lost 3 bases, and 14 bases lay between the germline ends. The CDR3 runs 16 residues. Germline CDR1 and CDR2: SGHRS and YFSETQ. The DNA for the CDR3 is TGCGCCAGCAGCTTGCTTACACCTCCTGGCTACAATGAGCAGTTCTTC. Protein sequence: CASSLLTPPGYNEQFF.

The chain recombines TRBV4-3 with TRBJ2-1, with TRBD2 identical over 13 bases. The CDR3 has 15 residues. V dropped 4 bases and J dropped 9; count of bases not matched to a gene: 6. The germline V gene has CDR1 LGHNA and CDR2 YSLEER. This CDR3 is CASSPGLAGAPEQFF. The CDR3 nucleotides are TGCGCCAGCAGCCCAGGACTAGCGGGAGCCCCTGAGCAGTTCTTC.